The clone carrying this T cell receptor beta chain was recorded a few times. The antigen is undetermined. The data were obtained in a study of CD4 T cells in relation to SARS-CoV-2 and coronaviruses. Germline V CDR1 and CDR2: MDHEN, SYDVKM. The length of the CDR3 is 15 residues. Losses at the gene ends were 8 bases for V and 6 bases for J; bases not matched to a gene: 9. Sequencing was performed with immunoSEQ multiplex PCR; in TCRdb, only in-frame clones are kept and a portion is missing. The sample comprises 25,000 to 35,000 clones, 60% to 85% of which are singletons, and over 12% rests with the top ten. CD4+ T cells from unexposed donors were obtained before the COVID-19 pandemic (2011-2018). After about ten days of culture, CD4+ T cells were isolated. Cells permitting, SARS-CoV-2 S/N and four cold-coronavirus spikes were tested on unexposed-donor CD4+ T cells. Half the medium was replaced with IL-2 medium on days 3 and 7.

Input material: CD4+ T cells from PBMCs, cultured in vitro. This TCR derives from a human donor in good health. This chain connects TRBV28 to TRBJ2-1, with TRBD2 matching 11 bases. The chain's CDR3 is CASGTGTSGSNEQFF. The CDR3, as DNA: TGTGCCAGCGGCACCGGGACTAGCGGCTCCAATGAGCAGTTCTTC.